The source of this T cell receptor beta chain is a study of blood T cell repertoires in COVID-19. Study-wide context: PBMCs, B-cell-depleted T cells, or T cells provided the cDNA or gDNA that made up the material.

This table comes from immunoSEQ multiplex PCR, and its TCRdb copy is limited to in-frame clones, with some not included. The sample consists of over 80,000 clones, nearly 90% of them appearing once. Germline V gene sequence: CDR1 SGDLS, CDR2 YYNGEE. This CDR3 spans 13 amino acids. Trimming removed 0 bases from V and 4 bases from J, with 7 bases in between. The sequence came from a man aged 50-59 years with acute or convalescent COVID-19. The gene calls are TRBV9 and TRBJ1-1, with D unclear. The specimen sequenced was peripheral blood. The CDR3 spells CASSVVSGTEAFF. The DNA for the CDR3 is TGTGCCAGCAGCGTAGTGAGTGGCACTGAAGCTTTCTTT.